These T cell receptor beta chains were read from a single sample in a study of T cells expressing NK-cell markers. TCRdb re-called the 5' RACE reads and shows each CDR3 protein once, DNA omitted. The table lists around 180,000 distinct CDR3 sequences. The sample comprised blood T cells: a sorted CD56 or NKG2C T cell subset, CD4+ or CD8+ T cells, or bulk PBMC T cells (not recorded which). All receptors derive from a man aged 18 to 69 in good health. Each CDR3 is given with its conserved first and last residue.

>TRBJ2-7|TRBV29-1
CSVEVSNEQYF
>TRBJ2-4|TRBV27
CASSGTTAGNIQYF
>TRBJ2-7|TRBV10-3
CAISGARGSSYEQYF
>TRBJ1-2|TRBV2
CASIGHNGYTF
>TRBJ2-1|TRBV3-1
CASSLSPGLVPYNEQFF
>TRBJ1-5|TRBV5-1
CASSFSREDSNQPQHF
>TRBJ2-7|TRBV4-1
CASSQSGGPYEQYF
>TRBJ2-1|TRBV3-1
CASSLRGASGALNNEQFF
>TRBJ2-2|TRBV14
CASSQDGDNTGELFF
>TRBJ1-1|TRBV11-2
CASSLAASVNTEAFF
>TRBJ1-2|TRBV27
CASSQAAVYGYTF
>TRBJ2-7|TRBV5-6
CASSLEGLRDSYEQYF
>TRBJ2-7|TRBV7-9
CASSTFSYEQYF